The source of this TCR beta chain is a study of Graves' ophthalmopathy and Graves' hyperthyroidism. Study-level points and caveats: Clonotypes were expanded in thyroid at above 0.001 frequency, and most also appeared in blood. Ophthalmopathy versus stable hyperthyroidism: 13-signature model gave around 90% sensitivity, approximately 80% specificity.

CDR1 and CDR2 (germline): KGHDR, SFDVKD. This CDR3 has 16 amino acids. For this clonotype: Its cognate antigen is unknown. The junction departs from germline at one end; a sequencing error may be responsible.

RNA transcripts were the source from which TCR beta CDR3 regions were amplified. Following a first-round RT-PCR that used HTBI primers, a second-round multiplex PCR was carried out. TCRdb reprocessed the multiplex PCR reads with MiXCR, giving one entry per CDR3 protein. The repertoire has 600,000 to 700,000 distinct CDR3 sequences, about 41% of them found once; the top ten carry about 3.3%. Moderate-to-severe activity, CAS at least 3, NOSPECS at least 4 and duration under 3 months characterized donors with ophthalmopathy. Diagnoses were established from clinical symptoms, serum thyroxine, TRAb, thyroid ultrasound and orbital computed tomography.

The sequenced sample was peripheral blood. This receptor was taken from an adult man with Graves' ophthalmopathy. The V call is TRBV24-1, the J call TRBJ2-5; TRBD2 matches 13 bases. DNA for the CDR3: TGTGCCACCAGTGATAGGACTAGCGGGAGAGAAGAGGCCCAGTACTTC. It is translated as CATSDRTSGREEAQYF.